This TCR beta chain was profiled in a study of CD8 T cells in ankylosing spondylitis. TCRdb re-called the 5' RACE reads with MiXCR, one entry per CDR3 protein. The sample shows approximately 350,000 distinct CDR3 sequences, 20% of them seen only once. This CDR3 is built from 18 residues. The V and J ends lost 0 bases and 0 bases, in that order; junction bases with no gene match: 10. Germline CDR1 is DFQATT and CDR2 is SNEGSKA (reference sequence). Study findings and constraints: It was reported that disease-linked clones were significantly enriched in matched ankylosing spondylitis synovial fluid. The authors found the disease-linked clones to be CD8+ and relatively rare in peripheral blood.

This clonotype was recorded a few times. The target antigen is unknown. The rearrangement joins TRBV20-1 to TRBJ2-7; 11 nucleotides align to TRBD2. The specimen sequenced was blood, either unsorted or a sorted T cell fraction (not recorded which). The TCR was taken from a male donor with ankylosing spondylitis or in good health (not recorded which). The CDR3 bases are TGCAGTGCTAGAGAGGATAGGACTAGCGGGCGTTTCTCCTACGAGCAGTACTTC. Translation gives CSAREDRTSGRFSYEQYF.